One and the same sample provided the 7 T cell receptor beta chains below, sequenced in a study of T cell changes during pregnancy in multiple sclerosis. TCRdb's table, derived via immunoSEQ multiplex PCR, lists solely in-frame clones and lacks some. The sample records 73,000 or so clones, about 90% being singletons. Sequencing was performed on peripheral blood, taken after pregnancy. These receptors originate from a female donor in good health, enrolled as a control in a pregnancy study.

This chain uses TRBV11-2 with TRBJ2-1, with 10 bases aligning to TRBD2. Trimming cost V 5 bases and J 7 bases; bases outside gene matches: 11. The CDR3 extends over 16 amino acids. The germline gives CDR1 SGHAT, CDR2 FQNNGV. CDR3 coding DNA: TGTGCCAGCAGCCGGACTTCAGCGGGGGGGCGGAATGAGCAGTTCTTC. It translates to CASSRTSAGGRNEQFF. The full variable domain, rest sourced from reference TRBV11-2 and TRBJ2-1, is EAGVAQSPRYKIIEKRQSVAFWCNPISGHATLYWYQQILGQGPKLLIQFQNNGVVDDSQLPKDRFSAERLKGVDSTLKIQPAKLEDSAVYLCASSRTSAGGRNEQFFGPGTRLTVL.

The V gene is TRBV11-3, the J gene TRBJ1-1; 10 nucleotides match TRBD1. Trimming at V came to 2 bases and at J to 1 base, leaving 13 bases not matched to a gene. The germline CDR1 and CDR2 sequences are SGHNT and YENEEA. The CDR3 covers 19 residues. CDR3 coding DNA: TGTGCCAGCAGCTTATGGGGACAGGGGAGGGGGATGTCGAACACTGAAGCTTTCTTT. Translating it yields CASSLWGQGRGMSNTEAFF.

The chain joins TRBV4-3 to TRBJ1-1; D is unclear. The CDR3 runs 13 residues. Germline V lookup: CDR1 LGHNA, CDR2 YSLEER. Trimming pared 0 bases from V and 4 bases from J, leaving 6 bases between. As DNA, the CDR3 is TGCGCCAGCAGCCAAGAGAGAGGCACTGAAGCTTTCTTT. Translated: CASSQERGTEAFF.

V gene TRBV11-3 combines with J gene TRBJ2-5, with a weak D call TRBD2 (5 bases). The CDR3 has 13 residues. V gave up 5 bases and J gave up 4 bases, with 11 bases separating them. Per germline, CDR1 SGHNT and CDR2 YENEEA. The CDR3 DNA reads as TGTGCCAGCAGCCCGAGGACTCGAGAGACCCAGTACTTC. Translation gives CASSPRTRETQYF.

The chain couples TRBV6-4 to TRBJ1-6; a possible D gene is TRBD1 (6 bases). Germline loops: CDR1 MRHNA, CDR2 SNTAGT. The ends were cut back, 7 bases at V and 8 bases at J, with 18 bases in the middle. The CDR3 runs to 15 residues. CDR3 nucleotide sequence: TGTGCCAGCAAACCCGGATCAGGGGATTATTCACCCCTCCACTTT. Its protein product is CASKPGSGDYSPLHF.

The rearrangement uses TRBV6-1 and TRBJ2-1, with D perhaps TRBD2 (6 bases). Germline V gene lookup returns CDR1 MNHNS and CDR2 SASEGT. The CDR3 spans 15 residues. V lost 9 bases, J lost 3 bases, and 18 bases lay in between. The CDR3 sequence: CASRLVTGGYNEQFF. In nucleotides, the CDR3 is TGTGCCAGTCGACTAGTCACCGGGGGCTACAATGAGCAGTTCTTC.

The chain links TRBV7-9 to TRBJ2-7; 8 bases agree with TRBD1. Germline values: CDR1 SEHNR, CDR2 FQNEAQ (reference sequence). V lost 2 bases and J lost 4; bases outside the gene matches: 7. The CDR3 consists of 15 residues. CDR3 nucleotide sequence: TGTGCCAGCAGCTTACAGACAGGGGTAAGGTACGAGCAGTACTTC. Protein product: CASSLQTGVRYEQYF.